Sequencing of this T cell receptor beta chain was carried out in a study of radiotherapy plus CTLA-4 blockade in lung cancer. Study context: Disease control was present in roughly 29% of patients, and objective responses in under 20%.

From germline, CDR1 is GTSNPN and CDR2 SVGIG (reference sequence). V trimming: 0 bases; J trimming: 1 base; junction bases outside the gene matches: 2. The length of the CDR3 is 15 residues. Profiled with immunoSEQ multiplex PCR; TCRdb holds only in-frame clones, not every one. The sample comprises fewer than 40,000 clones, about 80% of which are singletons, and less than 9% rests with the top ten. This sequence was found in a human donor with non-small cell lung cancer who had stable disease on radiotherapy plus ipilimumab. The sequencing here drew on peripheral blood, taken from a patient treated with radiotherapy plus ipilimumab. The V and J genes are TRBV30 and TRBJ2-3, with 9 nucleotides matching TRBD2. In DNA, the CDR3 is TGTGCCTGGAGTGTAGCGGGGGGCCGCACAGATACGCAGTATTTT. Translating gives CAWSVAGGRTDTQYF.